This TCR beta chain emerged from a study of blood T cell repertoires in COVID-19 (dated by TCRdb to 2020 to 2021). Looking at the study overall: Samples from collaborators originated in the United States, Italy and Spain and spanned both the acute and convalescent phases of COVID-19. The samples were drawn from two sources: the first 160 participants of the ongoing ImmuneRACE study, and fewer than 1,500 subjects contributed by 6 global collaborators. The material from the prospective study consisted of cDNA or gDNA derived from T cells, B-cell-depleted T cells, or PBMCs. Where available, HLA class I and class II types were obtained from metadata supplied by the sample provider rather than from assay-based typing. A freely available public database, intended as a resource for researchers studying the immune response to SARS-CoV-2, is where the repertoires were released. The dataset comprised deeply sampled blood TCRbeta repertoires from subjects exposed to, actively infected with, or recovered from COVID-19. Sample metadata almost always included a de-identified subject ID, COVID-19 status, age in years and sex.

TCRbeta CDR3 regions were amplified from genomic DNA using the immunoSEQ Assay, a bias-controlled multiplex PCR. Under the source paper's analysis protocol: The number of nucleated cells in each sample was estimated by amplification of reference gene primers within the assay. Sequence reads were collapsed and filtered to measure the absolute abundance of every unique TCRbeta CDR3 rearrangement. For each sample, productive Simpson clonality was calculated as the square root of Simpson's diversity index across productive rearrangements. Held by TCRdb, this immuneACCESS table contains in-frame sequences only and omits some clones. Under half of the omission traces to an unresolved V gene where checked; the cause of the rest is unknown. V and J calls and clone size follow that table, whereas D and trimming were derived from the DNA. Across this sample there are about 200,000 clones, with over 75% seen only once. The ten largest clones represent 7.9% of the sample.

The study at large found these results: How much clinical and demographic metadata was included differed by source and by participant, and the metadata was provided uncurated.

This clone occurred once. It lacks a known antigen. No qualities accompany the bases; no much larger clone lies one base away. Collaborating institutions collected whole blood in K2EDTA tubes following their own protocols. Collaborator samples were shipped for TCRbeta analysis as frozen whole blood, isolated PBMCs, or DNA extracted from either sample type. The sequencing input was peripheral blood. The source of this sequence is a woman older than 75 with acute or convalescent COVID-19.

The bases read TGTGCCAGTAGTATTGGGCGGGGGGTCTGGTATGAGCAGTTCTTC. It specifies CASSIGRGVWYEQFF. Rearrangement joined TRBV19 to TRBJ2-1, and 8 junctional nucleotides match TRBD2. V trim: 3 bases; J trim: 8 bases; unmatched bases: 9. The germline V gene (reference sequence) specifies LNHDA as CDR1 and SQIVND as CDR2. The CDR3 spans 15 residues, from the cysteine through the phenylalanine. Only the CDR3 part of the read is kept: 45 bases, read in frame from the first base.